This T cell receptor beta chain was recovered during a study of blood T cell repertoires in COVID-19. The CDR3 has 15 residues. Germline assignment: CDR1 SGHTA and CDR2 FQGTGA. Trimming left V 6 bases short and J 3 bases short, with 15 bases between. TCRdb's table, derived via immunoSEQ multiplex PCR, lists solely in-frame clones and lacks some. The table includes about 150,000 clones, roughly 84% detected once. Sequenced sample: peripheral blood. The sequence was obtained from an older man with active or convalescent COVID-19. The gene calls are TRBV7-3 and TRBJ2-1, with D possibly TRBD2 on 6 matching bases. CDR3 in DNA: TGTGCCAGCAGGCCTAGCGCGAATAGCTACAATGAGCAGTTCTTC. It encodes CASRPSANSYNEQFF.